This TCR beta chain was found in a study of T-cell memory formation after mild COVID-19. Study overall: Largely donor-specific sequence clusters came from a couple of donors.

Points from the study as a whole: Day 15 to 85 contracting clones showed balanced CD4/CD8; later expanders leaned CD4+.

This clonotype was found a few times. Antigen unknown. Each CDR3 protein gets one entry after TCRdb re-called the 5' RACE reads with MiXCR. The sample carries about 150,000 distinct CDR3 sequences, more than 14% recorded once. Germline CDR1 is LNHDA and CDR2 is SQIVND (reference sequence). The CDR3 spans 13 residues. The ends were cut back, 4 bases at V and 4 bases at J, with 9 bases in the middle. The clonotype was recovered from an adult woman who had mild COVID-19 (a few samples of this study predate the infection). Cell type and time point are not known. V gene TRBV19 combines with J gene TRBJ2-3; no firm D call. Sequenced: PBMCs or a T cell subset sorted from them (not recorded which). The CDR3 loop reads CASSRGLADTQYF. CDR3 DNA sequence: TGTGCCAGTAGTAGGGGATTGGCAGATACGCAGTATTTT.